The 8 T cell receptor beta chains in this list originate from one sample, sequenced in a study of T cell responses to AZD1222 COVID-19 vaccine. Method: immunoSEQ multiplex PCR; TCRdb's copy keeps in-frame clones and lacks some. The repertoire holds 35,000 or so clones, with 70% to 90% as singletons. The sample was peripheral blood, taken on day 0 of AZD1222 vaccination. These receptors were taken from an adult in good health.

The rearrangement joins TRBV7-9 to TRBJ1-1; D remains ambiguous. CDR1 is SEHNR, CDR2 FQNEAQ, per germline (reference sequence). This CDR3 is 16 amino acids long. V lost 4 bases and J 6 bases, leaving 21 bases between the germline ends. The CDR3, as DNA: TGTGCCAGCAGCTCACTCCAGCGTACAGTGGCGGCTGAAGCTTTCTTT. It is translated as CASSSLQRTVAAEAFF.

The V call is TRBV5-1, the J call TRBJ2-7; a weak D match, TRBD2 (6 bases). Germline V CDR1 and CDR2: SGHRS, YFSETQ. This CDR3 has 15 residues. The V end lost 4 bases, the J end lost 0 bases, and 14 bases lay between the germline ends. The DNA of the CDR3 is TGCGCCAGCAGCCCCCCGGGCGGGGCCTCCTACGAGCAGTACTTC. Translating it yields CASSPPGGASYEQYF.

This clone was seen only once. The V call is TRBV10-1, the J call TRBJ2-7, with a possible D match to TRBD2 (6 bases). Trimming cost V 0 bases and J 8 bases, with 17 bases left between them. This CDR3 is built from 15 residues. Germline V gene data show CDR1 as WNHNN and CDR2 as SYGVQD (reference sequence). The CDR3 is CASSESWGGQVKQYF. For the CDR3, the DNA is TGCGCCAGCAGTGAGTCTTGGGGAGGCCAAGTTAAGCAGTACTTC.

The chain combines TRBV5-1 with TRBJ2-7, with 7 nucleotides matching TRBD1. Losses at the gene ends were 4 bases for V and 2 bases for J; bases not matched to a gene: 6. In germline, CDR1 is SGHRS, CDR2 YFSETQ. This CDR3 is built from 14 residues. The CDR3 spells CASSPPDRAYEQYF. DNA of the CDR3: TGCGCCAGCAGCCCCCCCGACAGGGCCTACGAGCAGTACTTC.

The chain combines TRBV9 with TRBJ2-5, with D possibly being TRBD1 (6 bases). The germline V gene encodes CDR1 SGDLS and CDR2 YYNGEE. This CDR3 spans 15 amino acids. Deletions cut 3 bases from V and 5 bases from J, with 17 bases between. For the CDR3, the DNA is TGTGCCAGCAGCGCTGAACAGGGTTCGGGGGAGACCCAGTACTTC. Translation gives CASSAEQGSGETQYF.

The chain links TRBV7-2 to TRBJ2-1, with D uncertain. The CDR3 runs 15 residues. The germline V gene encodes CDR1 SGHTA and CDR2 FQGNSA. Between the trimmed V and J ends, which lost 1 base and 3 bases, there was a span of 10 bases. CDR3 residues: CASSLGLGNYNEQFF. In DNA, the CDR3 is TGTGCCAGCAGCTTAGGGCTGGGTAACTACAATGAGCAGTTCTTC.

The V call is TRBV25-1, the J call TRBJ2-5; D is uncertain. The CDR3 loop spans 11 amino acids. V shed 3 bases and J shed 5 bases, with 4 bases lying between them. Germline-derived CDR1 and CDR2 are MGHDK and SYGVNS. The CDR3 protein is CASSDFETQYF. The CDR3 nucleotides are TGTGCCAGCAGTGACTTTGAGACCCAGTACTTC.

The V call is TRBV7-3, the J call TRBJ2-1; possibly TRBD1 for D (5 bases). V lost 0 bases and J 6 bases, leaving 9 bases between the germline ends. Germline-derived CDR1 and CDR2 are SGHTA and FQGTGA. This CDR3 contains 14 residues. CDR3 coding DNA: TGTGCCAGCAGCTTAACGACAGTAACCAATGAGCAGTTCTTC. Its translation is CASSLTTVTNEQFF.